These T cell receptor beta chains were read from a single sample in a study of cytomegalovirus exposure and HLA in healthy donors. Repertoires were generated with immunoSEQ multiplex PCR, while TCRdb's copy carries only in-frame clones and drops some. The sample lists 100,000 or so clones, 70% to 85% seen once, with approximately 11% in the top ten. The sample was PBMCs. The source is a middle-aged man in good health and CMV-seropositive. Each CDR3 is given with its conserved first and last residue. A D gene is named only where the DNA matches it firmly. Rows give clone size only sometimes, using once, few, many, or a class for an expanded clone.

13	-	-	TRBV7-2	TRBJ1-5	CASRNQIGQPQHF	TGTGCCAGCCGTAATCAAATCGGTCAGCCCCAGCATTTT
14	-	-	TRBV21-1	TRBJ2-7	CASSTEGGSYEQYF	TGTGCCAGCAGCACCGAGGGAGGGTCCTACGAGCAGTACTTC
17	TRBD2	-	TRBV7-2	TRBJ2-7	CASSLAGTSGGAKEQYF	TGTGCCAGCAGCTTAGCCGGGACTAGCGGGGGGGCAAAAGAGCAGTACTTC
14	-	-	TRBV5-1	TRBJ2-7	CASSFAGARHEQYF	TGCGCCAGCAGCTTCGCGGGGGCGAGGCACGAGCAGTACTTC
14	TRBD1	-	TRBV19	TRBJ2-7	CASSLPDRAYEQYF	TGTGCCAGTAGTTTACCAGACAGGGCATACGAGCAGTACTTC
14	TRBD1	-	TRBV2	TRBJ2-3	CASRGTGYTDTQYF	TGTGCCAGCAGGGGGACAGGGTACACAGATACGCAGTATTTT
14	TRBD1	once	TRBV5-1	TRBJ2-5	CASSVGTGKETQYF	TGCGCCAGCAGCGTAGGGACAGGGAAAGAGACCCAGTACTTC
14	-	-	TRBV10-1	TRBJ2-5	CANNLRGASETQYF	TGCGCCAACAACCTCCGGGGGGCTTCTGAGACCCAGTACTTC
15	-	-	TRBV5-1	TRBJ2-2	CASSLGDANTGELFF	TGCGCCAGCAGCTTGGGCGATGCGAACACCGGGGAGCTGTTTTTT
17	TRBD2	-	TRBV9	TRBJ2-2	CASSVGASGGNTGELFF	TGTGCCAGCAGCGTAGGGGCTAGCGGGGGCAATACCGGGGAGCTGTTTTTT
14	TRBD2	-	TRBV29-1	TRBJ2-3	CSVRTSGGSRLQYF	TGCAGCGTCCGGACTAGCGGGGGATCCCGTCTTCAGTATTTT
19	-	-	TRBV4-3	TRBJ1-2	CASSPLGGGTTKGNYGYTF	TGCGCCAGCAGCCCTCTCGGGGGGGGGACAACTAAGGGCAACTATGGCTACACCTTC
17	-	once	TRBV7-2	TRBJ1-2	CASSLAGAGDSNYGYTF	TGTGCCAGCAGCTTAGCGGGGGCAGGGGATTCTAACTATGGCTACACCTTC
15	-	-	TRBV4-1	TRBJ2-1	CASSQKGLIYNEQFF	TGCGCCAGCAGCCAAAAGGGGCTCATCTACAATGAGCAGTTCTTC
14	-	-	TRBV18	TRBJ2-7	CASSPSYREYEQYF	TGTGCCAGCTCACCATCTTACAGGGAGTACGAGCAGTACTTC
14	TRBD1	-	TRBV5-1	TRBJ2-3	CASNRDRVVDTQYF	TGCGCCAGCAACCGGGACAGGGTTGTAGATACGCAGTATTTT
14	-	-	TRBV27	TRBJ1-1	CASSSERMNTEAFF	TGTGCCAGCAGTTCGGAGAGAATGAACACTGAAGCTTTCTTT
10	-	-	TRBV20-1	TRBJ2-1	CSAADNEQFF	TGCAGTGCTGCAGACAATGAGCAGTTCTTC
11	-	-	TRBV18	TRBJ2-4	CASLAKNIQYF	TGTGCCAGCCTAGCCAAAAACATTCAGTACTTC
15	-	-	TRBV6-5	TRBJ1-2	CASSWAGGPNYGYTF	TGTGCCAGCAGTTGGGCGGGAGGACCGAACTATGGCTACACCTTC
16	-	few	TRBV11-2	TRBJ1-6	CASSLDQGPYNSPLHF	TGTGCCAGCAGCTTAGATCAGGGGCCCTATAATTCACCCCTCCACTTT
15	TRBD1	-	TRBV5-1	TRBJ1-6	CASTTTTGSNSPLHF	TGCGCCAGCACCACTACGACAGGGTCGAATTCACCCCTCCACTTT
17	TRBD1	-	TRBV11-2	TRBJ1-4	CASSFRDRVILGEKLFF	TGTGCCAGCAGCTTCCGGGACAGGGTAATTCTTGGCGAAAAACTGTTTTTT
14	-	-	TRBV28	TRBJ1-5	CASRYNRVRQPQHF	TGTGCCAGCAGATATAACAGAGTTAGGCAGCCCCAGCATTTT
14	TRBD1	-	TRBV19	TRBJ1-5	CASSIGGAGGPQHF	TGTGCCAGTAGTATAGGGGGGGCAGGGGGGCCCCAGCATTTT
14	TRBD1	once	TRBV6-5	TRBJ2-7	CASSPGQGRYEQYF	TGTGCCAGCAGTCCGGGACAGGGGCGGTACGAGCAGTACTTC
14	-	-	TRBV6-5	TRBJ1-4	CASSLGGGARKLFF	TGTGCCAGCAGCCTGGGGGGGGGAGCCAGAAAACTGTTTTTT